This T cell receptor beta chain is drawn from a study of blood T cell repertoires in COVID-19. Study-wide background: Samples representing acute and convalescent COVID-19 were sourced from the United States, Italy and Spain. PBMCs, B-cell-depleted T cells, or T cells were the source of the cDNA or gDNA that made up the material.

Per the original data handling: The assay estimated nucleated cells by amplifying reference gene primers. Clones were sequenced by immunoSEQ multiplex PCR, and TCRdb holds only the in-frame ones, with some missing. That table supplies the V and J calls and clone size; D and trimming were determined from the DNA. This sample has fewer than 250,000 clones, with 84% found just once. CDR3 length: 13 residues. The germline gives CDR1 SQVTM, CDR2 ANQGSEA. V lost 4 bases and J lost 0, with 7 bases in between. The sequencing input was peripheral blood. V usage is TRBV29-1 and J usage is TRBJ1-3; D remains ambiguous. This TCR derives from a woman in her fifties or sixties with active or convalescent COVID-19. The CDR3 bases are TGCAGCGTTGCACTGAACTCTGGAAACACCATATATTTT. Amino acid sequence: CSVALNSGNTIYF.